Below, one T cell receptor (beta chain) is given with its context. Its target is unknown. The sample comes from a study of monozygotic twins with inflammatory bowel disease. General study findings and limits: Healthy co-twins exceeded IBD patients in TCRbeta diversity as measured by inverse Simpson.

Germline loops: CDR1 MNHEY, CDR2 SVGAGI. This CDR3 contains 15 residues. Across eight separate reactions for each sample, cDNA was made. For each CDR3 protein, TCRdb gives one entry from its re-call of the 5' RACE reads, without DNA. This sample lists fewer than 350,000 distinct CDR3 sequences; its ten largest clones have 2%. This chain connects TRBV6-5 to TRBJ2-2. The sequence derives from a human donor with ulcerative colitis or Crohn's disease, or a healthy co-twin of an affected twin (not recorded which). The source material was blood. CDR3 sequence: CAGSFTQANTGELFF.